The present T cell receptor (beta chain) was sequenced within a study of technical replicates of blood from a handful of donors. Profiling relied on immunoSEQ multiplex PCR, and the TCRdb table lists in-frame clones only, not all of them. The sample consists of some 57,000 clones, 97% of them appearing once. Germline CDR1 reads SGHAT; CDR2 reads FQNNGV. The CDR3 is 17 residues long. The junction had 16 bases not matched to a gene; V was cut back by 6 bases and J by 6 bases. Sequencing was carried out using T cells isolated from PBMCs. The rearrangement uses TRBV11-2 and TRBJ2-2; 7 bases map to TRBD1. The sequence derives from a human donor in good health. The CDR3 sequence is CASSIIFGTGVPGELFF. As DNA, the CDR3 is TGTGCCAGCAGTATCATCTTCGGAACAGGGGTCCCCGGGGAGCTGTTTTTT.